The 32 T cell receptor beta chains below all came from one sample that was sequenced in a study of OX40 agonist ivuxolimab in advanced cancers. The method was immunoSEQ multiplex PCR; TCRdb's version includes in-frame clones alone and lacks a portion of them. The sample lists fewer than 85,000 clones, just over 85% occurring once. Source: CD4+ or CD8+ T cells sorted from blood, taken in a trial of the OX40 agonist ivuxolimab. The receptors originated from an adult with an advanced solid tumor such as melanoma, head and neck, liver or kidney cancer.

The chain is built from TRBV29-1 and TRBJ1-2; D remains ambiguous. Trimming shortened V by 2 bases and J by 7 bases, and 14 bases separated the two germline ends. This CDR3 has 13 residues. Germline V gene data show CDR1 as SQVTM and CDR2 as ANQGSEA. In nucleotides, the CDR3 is TGCAGCGTTGAAAAAGCCAGGACGGCTGGCTACACCTTC. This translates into CSVEKARTAGYTF.

CDR3 bases: TGTGCCAGTAGTATCGGGGCAGTACTTAACTATGGCTACACCTTC. Encoded protein: CASSIGAVLNYGYTF. V usage is TRBV19 and J usage is TRBJ1-2; D is perhaps TRBD1 (5 bases). There are 15 residues in the CDR3. Trimming removed 3 bases from V and 1 base from J, with 12 bases in between. Germline V gene sequence: CDR1 LNHDA, CDR2 SQIVND (reference sequence).

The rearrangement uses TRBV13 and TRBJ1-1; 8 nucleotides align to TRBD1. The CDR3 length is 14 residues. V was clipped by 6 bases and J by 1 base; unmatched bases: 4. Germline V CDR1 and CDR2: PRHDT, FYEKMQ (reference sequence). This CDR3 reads CASRKTGGNTEAFF. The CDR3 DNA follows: TGTGCCAGCAGAAAAACAGGGGGGAACACTGAAGCTTTCTTT.

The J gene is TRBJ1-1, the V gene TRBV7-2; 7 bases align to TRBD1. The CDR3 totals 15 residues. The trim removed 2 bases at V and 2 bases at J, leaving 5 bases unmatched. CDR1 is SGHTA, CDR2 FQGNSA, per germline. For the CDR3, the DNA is TGTGCCAGCAGCTTAACCTACAGGGGCAACACTGAAGCTTTCTTT. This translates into CASSLTYRGNTEAFF.

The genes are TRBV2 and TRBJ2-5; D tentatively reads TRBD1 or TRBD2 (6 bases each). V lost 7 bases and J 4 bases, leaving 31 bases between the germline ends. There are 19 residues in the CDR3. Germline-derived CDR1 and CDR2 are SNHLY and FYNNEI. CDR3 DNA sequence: TGTGCCAGCAAACCTCGGGGGCTAGCAGGAGTCAGCACAAGAGAGACCCAGTACTTC. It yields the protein CASKPRGLAGVSTRETQYF.

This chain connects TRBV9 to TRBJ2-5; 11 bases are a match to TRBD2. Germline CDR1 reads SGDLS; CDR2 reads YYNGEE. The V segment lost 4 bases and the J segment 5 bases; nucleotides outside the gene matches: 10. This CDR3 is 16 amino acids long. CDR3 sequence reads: CASSLTGLAVGETQYF. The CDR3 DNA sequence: TGTGCCAGCAGCCTTACGGGACTAGCGGTTGGGGAGACCCAGTACTTC.

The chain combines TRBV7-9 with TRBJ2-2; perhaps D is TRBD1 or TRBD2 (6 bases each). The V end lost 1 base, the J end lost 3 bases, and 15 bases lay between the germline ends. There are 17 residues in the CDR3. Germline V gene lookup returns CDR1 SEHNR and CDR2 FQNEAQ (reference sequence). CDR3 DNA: TGTGCCAGCAGCTTAGATTCATGGGGGGCCGACACCGGGGAGCTGTTTTTT. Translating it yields CASSLDSWGADTGELFF.

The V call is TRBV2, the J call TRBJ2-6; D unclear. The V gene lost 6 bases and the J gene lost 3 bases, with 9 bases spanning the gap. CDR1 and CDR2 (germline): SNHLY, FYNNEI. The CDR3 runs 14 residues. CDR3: CASRESNGANVLTF. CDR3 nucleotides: TGTGCCAGCAGAGAGTCCAATGGGGCCAACGTCCTGACTTTC.

In nucleotides, the CDR3 is TGTGCCAGCAGCGCGCGACAGGGGTTGGAGACCCAGTACTTC. Its protein is CASSARQGLETQYF. The genes are TRBV11-2 and TRBJ2-5; 8 nucleotides line up with TRBD1. CDR1 SGHAT and CDR2 FQNNGV come from the germline V gene. V was clipped by 5 bases and J by 5 bases; unmatched bases: 7. This CDR3 spans 14 amino acids. The whole variable domain, remainder taken from reference TRBV11-2 and TRBJ2-5, is EAGVAQSPRYKIIEKRQSVAFWCNPISGHATLYWYQQILGQGPKLLIQFQNNGVVDDSQLPKDRFSAERLKGVDSTLKIQPAKLEDSAVYLCASSARQGLETQYFGPGTRLLVL.

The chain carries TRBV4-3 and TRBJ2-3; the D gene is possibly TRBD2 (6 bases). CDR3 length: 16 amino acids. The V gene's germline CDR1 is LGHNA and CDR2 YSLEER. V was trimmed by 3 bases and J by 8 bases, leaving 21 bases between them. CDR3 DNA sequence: TGCGCCAGCAGCCATCGAGGGACGGGGGAAGCAGCTACGCAGTATTTT. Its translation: CASSHRGTGEAATQYF.

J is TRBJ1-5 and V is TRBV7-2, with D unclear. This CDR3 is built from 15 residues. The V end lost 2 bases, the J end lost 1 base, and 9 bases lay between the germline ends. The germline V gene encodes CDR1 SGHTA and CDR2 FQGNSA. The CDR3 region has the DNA TGTGCCAGCAGCTTAAGTTCGGCAAGCAATCAGCCCCAGCATTTT. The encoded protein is CASSLSSASNQPQHF.

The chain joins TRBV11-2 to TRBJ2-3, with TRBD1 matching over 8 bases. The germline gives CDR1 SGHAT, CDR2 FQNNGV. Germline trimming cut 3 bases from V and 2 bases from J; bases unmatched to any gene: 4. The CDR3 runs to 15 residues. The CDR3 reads CASSFRTGSTDTQYF. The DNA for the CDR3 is TGTGCCAGCAGCTTCAGGACAGGGTCCACAGATACGCAGTATTTT.

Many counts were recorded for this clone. Here the CDR3 reads CASSPGDRVAFF. In DNA form, the CDR3 reads TGTGCCAGCAGCCCCGGGGACAGGGTTGCTTTCTTT. The J gene is TRBJ1-1, the V gene TRBV28; TRBD1 matches 9 bases. CDR1 is MDHEN, CDR2 SYDVKM, per germline. V dropped 6 bases and J dropped 11; count of bases not matched to a gene: 7. This CDR3 region has 12 residues.

Here the CDR3 reads CASRAIPPPVVYEQYF. CDR3 in DNA: TGCGCCAGCAGAGCCATTCCTCCCCCGGTCGTCTACGAGCAGTACTTC. The rearrangement joins TRBV5-1 to TRBJ2-7; D uncertain. The germline CDR1 and CDR2 sequences are SGHRS and YFSETQ. The CDR3 runs to 16 residues. V lost 5 bases and J 3 bases, leaving 21 bases between the germline ends.

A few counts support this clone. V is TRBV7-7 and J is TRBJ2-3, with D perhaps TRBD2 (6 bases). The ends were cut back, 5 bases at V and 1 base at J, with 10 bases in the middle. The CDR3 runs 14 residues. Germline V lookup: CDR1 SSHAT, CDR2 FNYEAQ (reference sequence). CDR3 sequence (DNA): TGTGCCAGCAGCCAAACGGGGGGCACAGATACGCAGTATTTT. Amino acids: CASSQTGGTDTQYF.

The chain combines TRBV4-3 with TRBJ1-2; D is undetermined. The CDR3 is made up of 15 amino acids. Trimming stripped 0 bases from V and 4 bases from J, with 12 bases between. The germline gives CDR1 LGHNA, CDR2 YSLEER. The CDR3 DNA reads TGCGCCAGCAGCCAAGAGTTAGTAGGGATCTATGGCTACACCTTC. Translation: CASSQELVGIYGYTF.

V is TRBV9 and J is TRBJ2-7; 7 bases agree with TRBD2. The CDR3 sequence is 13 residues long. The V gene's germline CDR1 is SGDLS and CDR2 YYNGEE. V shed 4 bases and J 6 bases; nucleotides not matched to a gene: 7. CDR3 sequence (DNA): TGTGCCAGCAGCCCTGGACTAGAGCGCGAGCAGTACTTC. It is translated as CASSPGLEREQYF.

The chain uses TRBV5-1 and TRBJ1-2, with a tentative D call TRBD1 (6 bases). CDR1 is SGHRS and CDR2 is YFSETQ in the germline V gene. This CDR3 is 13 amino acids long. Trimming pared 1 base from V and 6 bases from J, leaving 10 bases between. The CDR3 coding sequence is TGCGCCAGCAGCTTGTCTGAGGGGGATGGCTACACCTTC. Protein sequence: CASSLSEGDGYTF.

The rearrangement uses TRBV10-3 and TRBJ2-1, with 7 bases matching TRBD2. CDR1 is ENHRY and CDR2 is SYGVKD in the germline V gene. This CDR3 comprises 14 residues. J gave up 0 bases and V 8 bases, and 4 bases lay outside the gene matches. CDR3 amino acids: CAISGGGSYNEQFF. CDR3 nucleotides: TGTGCCATCTCAGGCGGGGGCTCCTACAATGAGCAGTTCTTC.

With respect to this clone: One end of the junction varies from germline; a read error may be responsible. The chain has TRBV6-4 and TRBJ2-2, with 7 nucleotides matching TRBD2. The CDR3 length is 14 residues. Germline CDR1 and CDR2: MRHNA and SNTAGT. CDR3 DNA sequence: TGTGCCAGCAGAAGCGGGATCGAACACCGGGGAGCTGTTTTT. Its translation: CASRSGIEHRGAVF.

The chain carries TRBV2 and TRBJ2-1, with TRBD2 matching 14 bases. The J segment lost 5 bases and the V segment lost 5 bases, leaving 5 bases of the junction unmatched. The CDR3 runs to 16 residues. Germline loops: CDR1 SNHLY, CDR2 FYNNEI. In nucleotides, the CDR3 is TGTGCCAGCAGTTCCTGGACTAGCGGGGGGAACAATGAGCAGTTCTTC. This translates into CASSSWTSGGNNEQFF.

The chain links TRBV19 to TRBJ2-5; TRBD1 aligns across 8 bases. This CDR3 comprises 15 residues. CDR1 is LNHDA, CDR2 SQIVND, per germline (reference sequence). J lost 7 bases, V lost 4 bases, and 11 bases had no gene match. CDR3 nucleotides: TGTGCCAGTAGTAAACACGGGACAGGTAAAGGGACCCAGTACTTC. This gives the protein CASSKHGTGKGTQYF.

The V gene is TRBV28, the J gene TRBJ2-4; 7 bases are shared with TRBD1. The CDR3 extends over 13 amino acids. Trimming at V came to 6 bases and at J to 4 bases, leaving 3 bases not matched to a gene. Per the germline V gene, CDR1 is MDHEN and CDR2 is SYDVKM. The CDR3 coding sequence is TGTGCCAGCAGCGACAGGGCAAAAAACATTCAGTACTTC. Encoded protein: CASSDRAKNIQYF. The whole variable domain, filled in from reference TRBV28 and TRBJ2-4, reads DVKVTQSSRYLVKRTGEKVFLECVQDMDHENMFWYRQDPGLGLRLIYFSYDVKMKEKGDIPEGYSVSREKKERFSLILESASTNQTSMYLCASSDRAKNIQYFGAGTRLSVL.

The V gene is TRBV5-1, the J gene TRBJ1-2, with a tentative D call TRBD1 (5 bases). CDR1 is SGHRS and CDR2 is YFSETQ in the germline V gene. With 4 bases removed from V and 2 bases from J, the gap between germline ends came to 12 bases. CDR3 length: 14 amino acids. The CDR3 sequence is CASSTGDRNYGYTF. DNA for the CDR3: TGCGCCAGCAGCACGGGAGACAGAAACTATGGCTACACCTTC.

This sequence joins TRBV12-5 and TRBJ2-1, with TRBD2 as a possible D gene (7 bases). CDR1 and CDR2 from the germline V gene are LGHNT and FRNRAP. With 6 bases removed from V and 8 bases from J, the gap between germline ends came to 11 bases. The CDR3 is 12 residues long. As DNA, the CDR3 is TGTGCTAGTGGACTGGGGGGGCATGAGCAGTTCTTC. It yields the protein CASGLGGHEQFF.

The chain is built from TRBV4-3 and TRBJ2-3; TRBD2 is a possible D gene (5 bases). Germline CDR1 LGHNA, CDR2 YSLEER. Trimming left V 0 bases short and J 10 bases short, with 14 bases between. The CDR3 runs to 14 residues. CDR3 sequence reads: CASSQDASPRAQYF. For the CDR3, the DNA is TGCGCCAGCAGCCAAGATGCTAGCCCACGGGCGCAGTATTTT.

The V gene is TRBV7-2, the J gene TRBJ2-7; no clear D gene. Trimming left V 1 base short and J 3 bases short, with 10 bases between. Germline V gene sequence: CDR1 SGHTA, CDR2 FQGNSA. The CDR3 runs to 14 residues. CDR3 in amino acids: CASSLGLESYEQYF. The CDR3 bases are TGTGCCAGCAGCTTAGGGCTAGAAAGCTACGAGCAGTACTTC. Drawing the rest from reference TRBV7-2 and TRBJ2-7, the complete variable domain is GAGVSQSPSNKVTEKGKDVELRCDPISGHTALYWYRQSLGQGLEFLIYFQGNSAPDKSGLPSDRFSAERTGGSVSTLTIQRTQQEDSAVYLCASSLGLESYEQYFGPGTRLTVT.

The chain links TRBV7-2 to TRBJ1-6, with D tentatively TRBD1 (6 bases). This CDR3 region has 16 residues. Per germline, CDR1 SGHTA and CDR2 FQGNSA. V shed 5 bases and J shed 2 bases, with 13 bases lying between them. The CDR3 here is CASSKQGSTYNSPLHF. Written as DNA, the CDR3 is TGTGCCAGCAGCAAACAGGGTAGTACCTATAATTCACCCCTCCACTTT.

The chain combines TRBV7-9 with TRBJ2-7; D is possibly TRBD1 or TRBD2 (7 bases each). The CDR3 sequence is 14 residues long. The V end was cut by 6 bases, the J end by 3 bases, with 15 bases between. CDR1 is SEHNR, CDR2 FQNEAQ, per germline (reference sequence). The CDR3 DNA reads TGTGCCAGCAGACCAGGGGGGGCCAGCTACGAGCAGTACTTC. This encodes CASRPGGASYEQYF.

CDR3 DNA sequence: TGTGCCAGCTCACCACCGGTTAGCTGGGAGCAGTACTTC. This encodes CASSPPVSWEQYF. The chain joins TRBV18 to TRBJ2-7; D is unclear. The CDR3 is 13 residues long. The V gene's germline CDR1 is KGHSH and CDR2 LQKENI. V was shortened by 0 bases and J by 7 bases, with 10 bases between the two germline ends. Based on the CDR3 plus reference TRBV18 and TRBJ2-7, the full variable domain is NAGVMQNPRHLVRRRGQEARLRCSPMKGHSHVYWYRQLPEEGLKFMVYLQKENIIDESGMPKERFSAEFPKEGPSILRIQQVVRGDSAAYFCASSPPVSWEQYFGPGTRLTVT.

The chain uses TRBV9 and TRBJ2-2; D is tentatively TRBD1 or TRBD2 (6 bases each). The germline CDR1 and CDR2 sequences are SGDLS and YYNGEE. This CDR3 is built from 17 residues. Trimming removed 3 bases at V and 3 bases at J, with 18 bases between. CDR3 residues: CASSGRGGDTHTGELFF. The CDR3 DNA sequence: TGTGCCAGCAGCGGCCGAGGAGGGGACACTCACACCGGGGAGCTGTTTTTT.

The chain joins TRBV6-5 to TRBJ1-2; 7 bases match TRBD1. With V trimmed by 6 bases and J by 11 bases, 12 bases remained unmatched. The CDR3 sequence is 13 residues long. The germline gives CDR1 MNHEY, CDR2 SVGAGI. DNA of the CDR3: TGTGCCAGCAGGGGGCCGGGACAGAACGTTTACACCTTC. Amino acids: CASRGPGQNVYTF.